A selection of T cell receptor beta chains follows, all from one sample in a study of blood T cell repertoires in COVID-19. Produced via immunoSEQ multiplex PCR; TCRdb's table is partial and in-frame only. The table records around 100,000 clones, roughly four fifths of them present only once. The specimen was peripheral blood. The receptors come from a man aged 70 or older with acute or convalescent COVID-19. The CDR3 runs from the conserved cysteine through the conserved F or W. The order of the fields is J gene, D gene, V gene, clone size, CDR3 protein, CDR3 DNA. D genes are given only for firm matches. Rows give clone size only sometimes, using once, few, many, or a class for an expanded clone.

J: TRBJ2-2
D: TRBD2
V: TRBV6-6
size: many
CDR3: CASSRSGPATSGRASFNTGELFF
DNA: TGTGCCAGCAGTCGTTCCGGACCCGCTACTAGCGGGAGGGCCAGTTTCAACACCGGGGAGCTGTTTTTT

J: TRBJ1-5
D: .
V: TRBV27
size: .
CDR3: CASSPRGTWSNQPQHF
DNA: TGTGCCAGCAGTCCCCGAGGGACTTGGAGCAATCAGCCCCAGCATTTT

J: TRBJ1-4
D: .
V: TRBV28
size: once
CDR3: CASRQTSPGKEKLFF
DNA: TGTGCCAGCAGACAGACTAGCCCAGGCAAGGAAAAACTGTTTTTT

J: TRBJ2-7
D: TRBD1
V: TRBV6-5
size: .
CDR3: CASSSPGTGFEQYF
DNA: TGTGCCAGCAGTTCCCCCGGGACAGGGTTCGAGCAGTACTTC

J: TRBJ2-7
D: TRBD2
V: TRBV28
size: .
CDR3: CASSTYSRGAYEQYF
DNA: TGTGCCAGCAGTACTTACAGTCGGGGGGCCTACGAGCAGTACTTC

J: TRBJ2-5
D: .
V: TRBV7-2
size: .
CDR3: CASRPSAEETQYF
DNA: TGTGCCAGCAGACCTAGCGCAGAAGAGACCCAGTACTTC

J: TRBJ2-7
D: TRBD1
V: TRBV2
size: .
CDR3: CASSVLGQGASGQYF
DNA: TGTGCCAGCAGTGTTTTGGGACAGGGGGCATCGGGGCAGTACTTC

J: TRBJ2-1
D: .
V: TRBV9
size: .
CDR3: CASSGVEQFF
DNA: TGTGCCAGCAGCGGAGTTGAGCAGTTCTTC

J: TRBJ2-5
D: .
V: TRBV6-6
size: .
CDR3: CASRRSYQETQYF
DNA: TGTGCCAGCAGGAGATCGTACCAAGAGACCCAGTACTTC

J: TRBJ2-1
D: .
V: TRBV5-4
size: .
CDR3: CASNLDRGQINEQFF
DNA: TGTGCCAGCAACCTAGACCGAGGACAGATTAATGAGCAGTTCTTC

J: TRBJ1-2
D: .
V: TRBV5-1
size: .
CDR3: CASSFQGNGYGYTF
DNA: TGCGCCAGCAGCTTCCAGGGCAACGGCTATGGCTACACCTTC

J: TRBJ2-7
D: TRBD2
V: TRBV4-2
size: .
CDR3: CASSQDLGLAASYEQYF
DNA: TGTGCCAGCAGCCAAGATTTGGGGCTAGCGGCCTCCTACGAGCAGTACTTC

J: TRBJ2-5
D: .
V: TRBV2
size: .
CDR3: CASRQGQETQYF
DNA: TGTGCCAGCAGGCAGGGCCAAGAGACCCAGTACTTC

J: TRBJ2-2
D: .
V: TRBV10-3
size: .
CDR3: CAISDERSFGTGELFF
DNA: TGTGCCATCAGTGACGAGAGAAGTTTTGGCACCGGGGAGCTGTTTTTT

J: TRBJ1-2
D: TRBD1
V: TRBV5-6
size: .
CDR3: CASSLMDRDNYGYTF
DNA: TGTGCCAGCAGCTTGATGGACAGGGATAACTATGGCTACACCTTC

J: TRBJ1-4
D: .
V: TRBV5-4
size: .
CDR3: CASSTRTGGNEKLFF
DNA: TGTGCCAGCAGCACAAGAACCGGGGGGAATGAAAAACTGTTTTTT

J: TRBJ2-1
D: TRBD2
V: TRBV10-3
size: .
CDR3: CAISRGGNEQFF
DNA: TGTGCCATCAGCCGGGGGGGCAATGAGCAGTTCTTC

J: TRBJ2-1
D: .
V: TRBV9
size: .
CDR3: CASSSGLEQFF
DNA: TGTGCCAGCAGCTCGGGACTTGAGCAGTTCTTC

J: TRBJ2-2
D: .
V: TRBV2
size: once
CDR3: CASSADTGELFF
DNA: TGTGCCAGCAGTGCGGACACCGGGGAGCTGTTTTTT

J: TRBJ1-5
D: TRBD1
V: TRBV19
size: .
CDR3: CASSDPGGNQPQHF
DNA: TGTGCCAGTAGTGACCCAGGGGGGAATCAGCCCCAGCATTTT